The rows below give T cell receptor beta chains drawn from one sample of a study of blood T cells in healthy people across ages. TCRdb redid the calling of the 5' RACE reads with MiXCR, one entry per CDR3 protein. The sample has around 670,000 distinct CDR3 sequences, approximately 30% seen once. Sequencing was performed on blood. These receptor sequences come from a woman over 75 in good health. The CDR3 runs from the conserved cysteine through the conserved F or W. Each record gives: clone size, V gene, D gene, CDR3 length, J gene, CDR3 protein, CDR3 DNA. A D gene is named only where the DNA matches it firmly. Clone size is stated in some rows and not others, as once, few, many or a class when expanded.

few	TRBV9	NA	13	TRBJ1-5	CASSVGPDGPQHF	TGTGCCAGCAGCGTAGGTCCAGACGGGCCCCAGCATTTT
many	TRBV7-9	NA	14	TRBJ1-2	CASSLVAGRYGYTF	TGTGCCAGCAGCTTAGTGGCAGGGCGGTATGGCTACACCTTC
many	TRBV6-5	NA	20	TRBJ2-7	CASSYSTPGYRGTELYEQYF	TGTGCCAGCAGTTACTCAACACCTGGGTACCGCGGGACGGAACTCTACGAGCAGTACTTC
many	TRBV6-5	TRBD1	14	TRBJ2-7	CASKTAGTDYEQYF	TGTGCCAGCAAGACCGCCGGGACAGATTACGAGCAGTACTTC
few	TRBV3-1	TRBD1	16	TRBJ1-1	CASSPDRGRGNTEAFF	TGTGCCAGCAGCCCCGACAGGGGGCGCGGGAACACTGAAGCTTTCTTT
many	TRBV27	NA	16	TRBJ2-5	CASSGRGTRYQETQYF	TGTGCCAGCAGTGGACGAGGCACGAGGTACCAAGAGACCCAGTACTTC
NA	TRBV3-1	NA	16	TRBJ2-7	CASSQDRGLPPYEQYF	TGTGCCAGCAGCCAAGATCGGGGGCTCCCCCCCTACGAGCAGTACTTC
NA	TRBV20-1	NA	16	TRBJ1-1	CSYSPGTETMNTEAFF	TGCAGTTACTCACCCGGGACCGAAACCATGAACACTGAAGCTTTCTTT
many	TRBV6-1	NA	13	TRBJ1-1	CASSESSYTEAFF	TGTGCCAGCAGTGAATCCAGCTACACTGAAGCTTTCTTT
NA	TRBV6-5	TRBD2	16	TRBJ2-1	CASRPLTSGGALEQFF	TGTGCCAGCAGACCCCTTACTAGCGGGGGGGCCTTGGAGCAGTTCTTC
many	TRBV12-3/TRBV12-4	TRBD1	14	TRBJ1-2	CASSFLGRGLGYTF	TGTGCCAGCAGTTTTTTGGGCAGGGGGCTTGGCTACACCTTC
few	TRBV9	NA	14	TRBJ2-2	CASREHRYTGELFF	TGTGCCAGCAGAGAACACCGGTACACCGGGGAGCTGTTTTTT
few	TRBV20-1	NA	15	TRBJ1-1	CSARDRGRSVTEAFF	TGCAGTGCTAGAGATCGGGGGAGAAGCGTTACTGAAGCTTTCTTT
many	TRBV6-6	TRBD1	15	TRBJ2-1	CASSPSGTGGDEQFF	TGTGCCAGCAGCCCCTCCGGGACAGGGGGCGATGAGCAGTTCTTC
NA	TRBV6-2/TRBV6-3	TRBD1	16	TRBJ2-1	CASSYSKQGAANEQFF	TGTGCCAGCAGTTACTCGAAACAGGGGGCGGCCAATGAGCAGTTCTTC
once	TRBV7-2	NA	16	TRBJ2-3	CASSLLGIRGTDTQYF	TGTGCCAGCAGCTTATTAGGGATTCGGGGCACAGATACGCAGTATTTT
NA	TRBV5-5	NA	13	TRBJ1-2	CASSFGPREGYTF	TGTGCCAGCAGCTTTGGGCCCCGCGAGGGCTACACCTTC
NA	TRBV5-1	NA	15	TRBJ1-4	CASRPSGTGNEKLFF	TGCGCCAGCAGACCTTCCGGGACGGGGAATGAAAAACTGTTTTTT
NA	TRBV20-1	NA	16	TRBJ2-7	CSARDRGLTVPYEQYF	TGCAGTGCTAGAGATCGAGGGCTCACCGTCCCCTACGAGCAGTACTTC
NA	TRBV6-5	TRBD1	20	TRBJ1-3	CASSYSRQTGTGATGNTIYF	TGTGCCAGCAGTTACTCACGTCAAACCGGGACAGGGGCTACTGGAAACACCATATATTTT
many	TRBV9	TRBD2	14	TRBJ2-1	CASSALAGADVGFF	TGTGCCAGCAGCGCCCTAGCGGGGGCCGATGTGGGGTTCTTC
many	TRBV24-1	TRBD2	16	TRBJ2-1	CATSDPRGGDYNEQFF	TGTGCCACCAGTGACCCGCGGGGGGGGGACTACAATGAGCAGTTCTTC
many	TRBV20-1	NA	13	TRBJ2-6	CSARPSGANVLTF	TGCAGTGCTAGGCCCTCTGGGGCCAACGTCCTGACTTTC
many	TRBV3-1	NA	13	TRBJ2-3	CASSQDSTDTQYF	TGTGCCAGCAGCCAAGACAGCACAGATACGCAGTATTTT
NA	TRBV4-2	NA	16	TRBJ2-1	CASSQDTGGVHNEQFF	TGTGCCAGCAGCCAAGATACTGGCGGGGTCCACAATGAGCAGTTCTTC
many	TRBV18	NA	12	TRBJ2-1	CASSPPLNEQFF	TGTGCCAGCTCACCACCGCTCAATGAGCAGTTCTTC
many	TRBV6-1	NA	13	TRBJ2-3	CASSDEFTDTQYF	TGTGCCAGCAGTGACGAGTTCACAGATACGCAGTATTTT
few	TRBV10-3	TRBD1	14	TRBJ2-7	CAIGRGPETYEQYF	TGTGCCATCGGCAGGGGGCCTGAGACCTACGAGCAGTACTTC
NA	TRBV29-1	NA	13	TRBJ2-1	CSGWVVTYNEQFF	TGCAGCGGATGGGTCGTCACCTACAATGAGCAGTTCTTC
once	TRBV20-1	NA	14	TRBJ2-4	CSLEEGGAKNIQYF	TGCAGCCTTGAGGAGGGTGGGGCCAAAAACATTCAGTACTTC
NA	TRBV27	NA	14	TRBJ2-5	CASRRRGGYNEQYF	TGTGCCAGCAGGAGGAGGGGGGGCTACAATGAGCAGTACTTC
many	TRBV25-1	NA	13	TRBJ1-1	CASSETANTEAFF	TGTGCCAGCAGTGAAACAGCGAACACTGAAGCTTTCTTT
many	TRBV14	NA	15	TRBJ1-2	CASSQGRVGRNGYTF	TGTGCCAGCAGCCAAGGTCGGGTCGGCAGGAATGGCTACACCTTC
NA	TRBV7-6	NA	15	TRBJ2-5	CASSLAGGAGSEQYF	TGTGCCAGCAGCTTAGCGGGGGGGGCCGGGAGTGAGCAGTACTTC
few	TRBV18	NA	14	TRBJ2-7	CASSAGTQPYEQYF	TGTGCCAGCTCAGCCGGGACACAACCCTACGAGCAGTACTTC
many	TRBV12-3/TRBV12-4	NA	15	TRBJ2-7	CASSIRDPGGYEQYF	TGTGCCAGCAGTATCCGGGACCCGGGTGGGTACGAGCAGTACTTC
NA	TRBV7-2	NA	12	TRBJ2-7	CASSLVAREQYF	TGTGCCAGCAGCTTAGTTGCTCGCGAGCAGTACTTC
many	TRBV5-1	NA	13	TRBJ2-7	CASTTGLSYEQYF	TGCGCCAGCACAACAGGGCTATCCTACGAGCAGTACTTC